This TCR beta chain was recovered during a study of blood T cell repertoires in COVID-19. In the study overall: The United States, Italy and Spain were the sources of the acute and convalescent COVID-19 samples. Nucleic acid was either cDNA or gDNA, and it came from T cells, B-cell-depleted T cells, or PBMCs.

CDR3 length equals 14 residues. Germline V gives CDR1 SGHVS, CDR2 FNYEAQ. The V gene end was trimmed by 5 bases and the J gene end by 4 bases; junction bases not matched to a gene: 5. As originally analysed: Nucleated cell number was recorded as an estimate derived from reference gene primer amplification. Sequenced by immunoSEQ multiplex PCR; TCRdb stores in-frame clones only, minus some. That table is the source of V, J and clone size, and D and trimming were worked out from the DNA. The table lists about 210,000 clones, roughly nine tenths of them singletons, with 0.65% to 0.85% in the top ten. Material for sequencing was peripheral blood. The V call is TRBV7-6, the J call TRBJ1-5; 7 bases are a match to TRBD1. This receptor was taken from a middle-aged man with acute or convalescent COVID-19. CDR3 nucleotide sequence: TGTGCCAGCAGCCCCGGGACAGTTAATCAGCCCCAGCATTTT. This encodes CASSPGTVNQPQHF.